A selection of T cell receptor beta chains follows, all from one sample in a study of T cell changes during pregnancy in multiple sclerosis. Some clones are missing from TCRdb's copy, which holds only in-frame ones; the method was immunoSEQ multiplex PCR. The sample comprises about 24,000 clones, more than 75% of which are singletons, and 9% to 9.5% rests with the top ten. This material consisted of CD8+ T cells from peripheral blood mononuclear cells, taken in the third trimester of pregnancy. All receptors derive from a female donor in good health, enrolled as a control in a pregnancy study. Each CDR3 is given with its conserved first and last residue. D genes are given only for firm matches. Clone size is given for some rows only: seen once, a few or many times, or a class if the clone is expanded.

D gene,V gene,clone size,J gene,CDR3 protein,CDR3 DNA
.,TRBV19,.,TRBJ1-5,CASRDNPNQPQHF,TGTGCCAGCCGAGACAACCCCAATCAGCCCCAGCATTTT
TRBD1,TRBV4-2,.,TRBJ1-1,CASSHLTGFGTEAFF,TGTGCCAGCAGCCACTTGACAGGGTTTGGCACTGAAGCTTTCTTT
.,TRBV6-1,.,TRBJ1-1,CASSYGQEAFF,TGTGCCAGCAGTTACGGACAGGAAGCTTTCTTT
.,TRBV28,.,TRBJ2-2,CASSQISNTGELFF,TGTGCCAGCAGCCAGATTTCGAACACCGGGGAGCTGTTTTTT
.,TRBV7-7,.,TRBJ1-5,CASSPAFGQPQHF,TGTGCTAGCAGCCCCGCGTTCGGTCAGCCCCAGCATTTT
TRBD2,TRBV19,once,TRBJ2-7,CASSIGLAGYEQYF,TGTGCCAGTAGTATTGGACTAGCTGGTTACGAGCAGTACTTC
TRBD1,TRBV9,.,TRBJ1-2,CASSISRDRGPYGYTF,TGTGCCAGCAGCATCTCCCGGGACAGGGGGCCCTATGGCTACACCTTC
.,TRBV10-1,.,TRBJ2-7,CASSDSVEQYF,TGCGCCAGCAGTGATTCGGTAGAGCAGTACTTC
.,TRBV5-1,.,TRBJ2-2,CASSSPWNYANTGELFF,TGCGCCAGCAGCTCCCCGTGGAACTACGCGAACACCGGGGAGCTGTTTTTT
TRBD2,TRBV6-5,once,TRBJ2-7,CASTVLAGDTYEQYF,TGTGCCAGCACCGTACTAGCGGGAGACACCTACGAGCAGTACTTC
TRBD1,TRBV6-4,.,TRBJ2-3,CASSPGTGADTQYF,TGTGCCAGCAGTCCCGGGACAGGGGCAGATACGCAGTATTTT
TRBD1,TRBV27,.,TRBJ2-3,CASSLKTGRGTDTQYF,TGTGCCAGCAGTTTAAAGACAGGGCGCGGGACAGATACGCAGTATTTT
.,TRBV12-5,.,TRBJ1-1,CASGLVLIETLVNTEAFF,TGTGCTAGTGGTTTGGTACTAATCGAAACGCTGGTGAACACTGAAGCTTTCTTT
.,TRBV7-6,.,TRBJ2-1,CASSPTGPQGEQFF,TGTGCCAGCAGCCCGACAGGACCCCAGGGTGAGCAGTTCTTC
.,TRBV27,.,TRBJ2-1,CASSRRSGPNEQFF,TGTGCCAGCAGTCGGAGATCTGGCCCCAATGAGCAGTTCTTC
TRBD1,TRBV7-2,.,TRBJ1-2,CASSQGQGFYGYTF,TGTGCCAGCAGCCAGGGACAGGGGTTCTATGGCTACACCTTC
TRBD2,TRBV6-1,.,TRBJ2-1,CASSEVSRRKSGLVYNEQFF,TGTGCCAGCAGTGAAGTCAGTCGGCGTAAATCGGGACTAGTGTACAATGAGCAGTTCTTC
.,TRBV11-2,.,TRBJ1-5,CASSPWGDQPQHF,TGTGCCAGCAGCCCGTGGGGGGACCAGCCCCAGCATTTT
TRBD2,TRBV18,.,TRBJ2-1,CASRREYSGGFNEQFF,TGTGCCAGCCGGAGGGAGTATAGCGGGGGGTTCAATGAGCAGTTCTTC
TRBD1,TRBV4-1,.,TRBJ2-3,CASSQLEDRATDTQYF,TGCGCCAGCAGCCAGCTGGAGGACAGGGCCACAGATACGCAGTATTTT
.,TRBV15,.,TRBJ1-4,CATSRDGRGGEKLFF,TGTGCCACCAGCAGAGATGGGAGGGGTGGTGAAAAACTGTTTTTT
.,TRBV19,.,TRBJ2-1,CASSNGLYNEQFF,TGTGCCAGTAGCAACGGACTGTACAATGAGCAGTTCTTC
TRBD2,TRBV5-6,.,TRBJ2-3,CASSLWREWDTDTQYF,TGTGCCAGCAGCTTATGGCGGGAGTGGGACACAGATACGCAGTATTTT
TRBD2,TRBV19,.,TRBJ2-2,CATPIGGRGGQGTGELFF,TGTGCCACCCCCATAGGAGGGCGGGGGGGCCAGGGCACCGGGGAGCTGTTTTTT
TRBD1,TRBV5-1,.,TRBJ1-1,CASSTGQGANTEAFF,TGCGCCAGCAGCACGGGACAGGGGGCGAACACTGAAGCTTTCTTT
TRBD1,TRBV18,.,TRBJ2-1,CASSPPGQGAYNEQFF,TGTGCCAGCTCACCCCCGGGCCAGGGGGCCTACAATGAGCAGTTCTTC
TRBD1,TRBV30,.,TRBJ1-5,CAWSVGTATGSNQPQHF,TGTGCCTGGAGTGTTGGGACCGCGACAGGGAGCAATCAGCCCCAGCATTTT
TRBD1,TRBV5-6,.,TRBJ1-2,CASRPETGTGDGYTF,TGTGCCAGCAGACCAGAGACCGGGACAGGGGATGGCTACACCTTC
TRBD2,TRBV19,.,TRBJ2-1,CASSIYVTSTDEQFF,TGTGCCAGTAGTATTTACGTGACTAGCACCGATGAGCAGTTCTTC
.,TRBV6-4,.,TRBJ2-7,CAPTHPGIYEQYF,TGTGCCCCCACCCACCCAGGAATTTACGAGCAGTACTTC
.,TRBV28,.,TRBJ1-2,CASSLSAHRDLDYGYTF,TGTGCCAGCAGTTTATCCGCACACAGGGATTTGGACTATGGCTACACCTTC
.,TRBV9,.,TRBJ2-5,CASSDAVATRTQYF,TGTGCCAGCAGCGACGCGGTAGCGACGCGGACCCAGTACTTC
.,TRBV19,.,TRBJ1-4,CASSIVITNEKLFF,TGTGCCAGTAGTATAGTTATCACTAATGAAAAACTGTTTTTT
.,TRBV6-5,.,TRBJ2-3,CASSYQGRTDTQYF,TGTGCCAGCAGTTACCAGGGTCGCACAGATACGCAGTATTTT
TRBD1,TRBV6-1,medium-sized,TRBJ1-3,CASDLGQASGNTIYF,TGTGCCAGCGACTTAGGACAGGCCTCTGGAAACACCATATATTTT